Detailed here is one TCR beta chain. This entry comes from a study of blood T cell repertoires in COVID-19. In the study overall: The cDNA or gDNA used as material had been derived from T cells, B-cell-depleted T cells, or PBMCs.

The assay was immunoSEQ multiplex PCR, and TCRdb's table has in-frame clones only and misses some. The sample has 100,000 or so clones, more than 70% seen once. This CDR3 has 21 residues. The V segment lost 0 bases and the J segment 1 base; nucleotides outside the gene matches: 13. From germline, CDR1 is SGDLS and CDR2 YYNGEE. The sequence was collected from a woman aged 30 to 39 with acute or convalescent COVID-19. The source material was peripheral blood. This chain joins TRBV9 and TRBJ2-3; 14 bases align to TRBD2. CDR3 nucleotide sequence: TGTGCCAGCAGCGTAGTGGGCGGAGGGACGGGACTAGCGGGGGGCACAGATACGCAGTATTTT. Translating gives CASSVVGGGTGLAGGTDTQYF.